What follows is one T cell receptor beta chain and its context. Its antigen is as yet unknown. Researchers partitioned CD4+ cells into CD45RA+ naive and CD45RA-negative memory subsets. Execution of the assay was at deep level. Repertoires were generated with immunoSEQ multiplex PCR, while TCRdb's copy carries only in-frame clones and drops some. Of about 1.5 million clones listed, around 97% were seen once; the top ten hold 1.2%. This record belongs to a study of shared clonotypes between healthy human individuals. Study-level findings and limits: Naive subsets generally exceeded memory subsets in estimated richness. Four donors had 4% to 6.5% of their naive CD4 clonotypes in common.

V dropped 4 bases and J dropped 7; count of bases not matched to a gene: 10. Germline V gene sequence: CDR1 MNHNS, CDR2 SASEGT. The CDR3 length is 15 residues. The specimen was naive CD4+ T cells sorted from blood. The subset was: CD45RA+ positively selected. This sequence originates from a man in his thirties or forties in good health. The chain joins TRBV6-1 to TRBJ2-7; the match to TRBD1 covers 10 bases. The CDR3 region is CASSVSGQGGGEQYF. The CDR3 DNA is TGTGCCAGCAGTGTCTCTGGACAGGGGGGAGGGGAGCAGTACTTC.